This TCR beta chain was profiled in a study of T cell repertoires in cytomegalovirus infection. Overall study findings and caveats: In two of eight donors, the top clonotype was HLA-C-restricted CMV-specific. CMV carriers having the relevant HLA were flagged by cumulative public TCR beta family frequency.

CDR3 length: 15 amino acids. Between the trimmed V and J ends, which lost 3 bases and 2 bases, there was a span of 17 bases. Germline V gives CDR1 DFQATT, CDR2 SNEGSKA (reference sequence). About this clonotype itself: Its target is not known.

TCRdb independently ran MiXCR on the reads; one entry per CDR3 protein. Of approximately 470,000 distinct CDR3 sequences listed, about 42% are singletons. The sequencing used cultured PBMCs, collected from culture after CMV antigen stimulation. This rearrangement joins TRBV20-1 to TRBJ2-7, with D perhaps TRBD2 (6 bases). This TCR derives from a human donor in good health (CMV status not recorded). Some clones in this sample may be carry-over from other donors' samples. The chain's CDR3 is CSASTVTRSTYEQYF. CDR3 sequence (DNA): TGCAGTGCTAGTACAGTGACTAGGTCCACCTACGAGCAGTACTTC.